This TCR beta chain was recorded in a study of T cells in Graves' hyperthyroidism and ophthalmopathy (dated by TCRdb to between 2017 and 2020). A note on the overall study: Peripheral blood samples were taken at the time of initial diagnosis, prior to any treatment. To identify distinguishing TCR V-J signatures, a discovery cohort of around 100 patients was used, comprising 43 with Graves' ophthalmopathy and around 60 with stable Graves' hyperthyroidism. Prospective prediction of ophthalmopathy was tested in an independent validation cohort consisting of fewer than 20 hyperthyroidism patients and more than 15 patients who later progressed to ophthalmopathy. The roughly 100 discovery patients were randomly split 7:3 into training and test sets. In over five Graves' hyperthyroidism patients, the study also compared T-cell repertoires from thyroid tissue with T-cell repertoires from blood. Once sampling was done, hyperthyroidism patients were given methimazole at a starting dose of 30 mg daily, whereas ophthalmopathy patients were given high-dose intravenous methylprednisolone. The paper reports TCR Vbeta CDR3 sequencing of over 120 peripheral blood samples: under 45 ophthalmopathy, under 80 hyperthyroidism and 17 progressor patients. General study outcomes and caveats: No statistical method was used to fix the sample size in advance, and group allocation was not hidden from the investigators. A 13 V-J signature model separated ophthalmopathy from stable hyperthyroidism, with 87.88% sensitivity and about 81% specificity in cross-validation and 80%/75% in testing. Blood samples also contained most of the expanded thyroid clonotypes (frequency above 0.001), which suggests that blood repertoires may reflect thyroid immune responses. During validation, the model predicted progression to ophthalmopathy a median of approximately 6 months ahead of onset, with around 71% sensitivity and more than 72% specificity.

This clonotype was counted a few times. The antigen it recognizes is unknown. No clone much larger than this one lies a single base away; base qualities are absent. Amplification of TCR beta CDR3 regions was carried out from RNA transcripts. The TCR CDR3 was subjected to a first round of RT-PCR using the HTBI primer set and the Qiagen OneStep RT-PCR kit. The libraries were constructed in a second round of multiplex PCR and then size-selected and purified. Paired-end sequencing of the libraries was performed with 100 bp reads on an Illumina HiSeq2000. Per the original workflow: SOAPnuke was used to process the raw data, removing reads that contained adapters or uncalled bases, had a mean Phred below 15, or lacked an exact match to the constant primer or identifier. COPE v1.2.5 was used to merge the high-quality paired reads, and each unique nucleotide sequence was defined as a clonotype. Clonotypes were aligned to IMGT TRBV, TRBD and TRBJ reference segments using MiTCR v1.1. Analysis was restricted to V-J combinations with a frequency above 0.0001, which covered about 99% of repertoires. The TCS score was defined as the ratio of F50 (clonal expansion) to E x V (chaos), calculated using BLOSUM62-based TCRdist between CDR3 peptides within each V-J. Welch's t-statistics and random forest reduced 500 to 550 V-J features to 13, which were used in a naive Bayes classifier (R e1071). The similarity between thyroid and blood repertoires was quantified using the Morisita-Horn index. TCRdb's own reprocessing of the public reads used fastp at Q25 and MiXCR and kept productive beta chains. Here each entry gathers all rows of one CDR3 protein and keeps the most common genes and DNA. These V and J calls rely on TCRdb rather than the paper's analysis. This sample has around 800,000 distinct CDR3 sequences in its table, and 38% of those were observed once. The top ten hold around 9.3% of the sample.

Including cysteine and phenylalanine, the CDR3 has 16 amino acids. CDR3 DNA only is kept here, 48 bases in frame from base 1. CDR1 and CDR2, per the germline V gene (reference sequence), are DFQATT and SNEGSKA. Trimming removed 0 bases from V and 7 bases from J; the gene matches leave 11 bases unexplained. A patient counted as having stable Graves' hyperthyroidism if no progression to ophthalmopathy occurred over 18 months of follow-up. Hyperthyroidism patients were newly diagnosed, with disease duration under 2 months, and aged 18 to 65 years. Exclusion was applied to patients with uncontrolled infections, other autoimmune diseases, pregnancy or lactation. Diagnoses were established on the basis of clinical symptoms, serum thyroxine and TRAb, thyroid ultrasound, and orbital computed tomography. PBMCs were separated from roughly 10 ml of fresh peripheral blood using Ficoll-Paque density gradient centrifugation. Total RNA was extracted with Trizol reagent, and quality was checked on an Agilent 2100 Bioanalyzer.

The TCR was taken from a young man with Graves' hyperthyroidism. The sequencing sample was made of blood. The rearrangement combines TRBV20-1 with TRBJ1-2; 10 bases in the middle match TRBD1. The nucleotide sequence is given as TGCAGTGCTAGAGATCTGGGGACAGGGGTCCTTGGTGGCTACACCTTC. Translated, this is CSARDLGTGVLGGYTF.